Described below is a single T cell receptor beta chain sequence and its context. As yet, its antigen is unknown. Repertoires were sampled repeatedly during chemoradiotherapy. This sample stems from a study of chemoradiotherapy in HPV16-positive cancers. In the study overall: Functional T-cell assays on a couple of HPV16-positive patients' cells defined candidate HPV-specific clones and common TCR motifs. The study, taken as a whole, reports: In HPV16-positive patients, HPV-responsive T-cell expansion tracked better recurrence-free survival.

This CDR3 is 14 amino acids long. J gave up 8 bases and V 6 bases, and 9 bases lay outside the gene matches. CDR1 and CDR2 from the germline V gene are SEHNR and FQNEAQ (reference sequence). TCRdb's table, derived via immunoSEQ multiplex PCR, lists solely in-frame clones and lacks some. The table lists about 66,000 clones, 88% of them singletons. The chain joins TRBV7-9 to TRBJ2-1; 8 bases line up with TRBD2. Sequencing used blood, obtained from a patient who underwent chemoradiotherapy. This TCR was sampled from a human donor with HPV-associated anogenital cancer. The chain's CDR3 is CASSRPGLDDEQFF. The CDR3 coding sequence is TGTGCCAGCAGTCGACCGGGACTAGACGATGAGCAGTTCTTC.